This entry lists 5 T cell receptor beta chains sequenced from one sample in a study of blood T cell repertoires in COVID-19. The protocol was immunoSEQ multiplex PCR, while the TCRdb copy is restricted to in-frame clones and leaves out a portion. This sample has roughly 200,000 clones; 84% occur once, and the top ten carry under 12%. The sample was peripheral blood. Source of these receptors: a woman older than 75 with COVID-19, enrolled during active disease.

The chain links TRBV5-1 to TRBJ1-3, with TRBD1 identical over 7 bases. V trimming: 4 bases; J trimming: 2 bases; junction bases outside the gene matches: 3. CDR3 length: 14 amino acids. Germline lookup yields CDR1 SGHRS and CDR2 YFSETQ. CDR3 sequence reads: CASSPGQPGNTIYF. The CDR3 coding sequence is TGCGCCAGCAGCCCGGGACAGCCTGGAAACACCATATATTTT.

The rearrangement joins TRBV4-3 to TRBJ2-2, with no clear D. The CDR3 runs to 14 residues. V gave up 2 bases and J gave up 1 base, with 5 bases separating them. Germline CDR1 and CDR2: LGHNA and YSLEER. The CDR3 DNA sequence: TGCGCCAGCAGCCAACTCGGGAACACCGGGGAGCTGTTTTTT. Amino acid sequence: CASSQLGNTGELFF.

This chain uses TRBV5-4 with TRBJ2-6, with a possible D match to TRBD1 (6 bases). The CDR3 is made up of 14 amino acids. Trimming removed 7 bases from V and 4 bases from J, with 12 bases in between. The germline V gene has CDR1 SGHNT and CDR2 YYREEE (reference sequence). CDR3 coding DNA: TGTGCCAGCGTAGGGGGTTCCGGGGCCAACGTCCTGACTTTC. Amino acids: CASVGGSGANVLTF.

DNA of the CDR3: TGTGCCAGCAGCTGGACAGGGGGTCCCGTCACCTTC. It codes for CASSWTGGPVTF. This chain links TRBV28 with TRBJ1-2, with TRBD1 identical over 10 bases. Per germline, CDR1 MDHEN and CDR2 SYDVKM. The V and J ends lost 6 bases and 13 bases, in that order; junction bases with no gene match: 8. CDR3 size: 12 residues.

The rearrangement links TRBV18 to TRBJ1-2, with D possibly TRBD1 on 5 matching bases. Germline CDR1 KGHSH, CDR2 LQKENI. V was shortened by 0 bases and J by 1 base, with 18 bases between the two germline ends. The CDR3 has 18 residues. CDR3: CASSPPATLEGLNYGYTF. The CDR3 nucleotides read TGTGCCAGCTCACCACCGGCCACTTTAGAGGGACTTAACTATGGCTACACCTTC.